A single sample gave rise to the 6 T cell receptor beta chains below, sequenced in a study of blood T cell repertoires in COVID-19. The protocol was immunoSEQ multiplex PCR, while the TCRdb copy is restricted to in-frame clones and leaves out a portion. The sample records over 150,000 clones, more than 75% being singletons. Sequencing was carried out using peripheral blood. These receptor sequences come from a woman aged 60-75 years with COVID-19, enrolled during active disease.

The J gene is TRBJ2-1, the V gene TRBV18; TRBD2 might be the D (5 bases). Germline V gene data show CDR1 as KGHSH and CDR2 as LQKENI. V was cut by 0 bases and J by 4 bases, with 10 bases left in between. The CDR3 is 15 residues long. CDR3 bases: TGTGCCAGCTCACCACCAGGGTCGGGGTACAATGAGCAGTTCTTC. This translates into CASSPPGSGYNEQFF.

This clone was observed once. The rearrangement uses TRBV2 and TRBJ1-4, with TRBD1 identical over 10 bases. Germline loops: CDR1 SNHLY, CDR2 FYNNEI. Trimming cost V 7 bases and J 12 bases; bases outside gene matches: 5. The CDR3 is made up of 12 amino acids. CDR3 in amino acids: CASMGTGAQLFF. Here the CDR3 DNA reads TGTGCCAGCATGGGGACAGGGGCGCAACTGTTTTTT. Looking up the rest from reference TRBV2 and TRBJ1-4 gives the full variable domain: EPEVTQTPSHQVTQMGQEVILRCVPISNHLYFYWYRQILGQKVEFLVSFYNNEISEKSEIFDDQFSVERPDGSNFTLKIRSTKLEDSAMYFCASMGTGAQLFFGSGTQLSVL.

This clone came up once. CDR3 sequence (DNA): TGTGCCAGCAGTTTATCCAGACTCCGAGATACGCAGTATTTT. Amino acid sequence: CASSLSRLRDTQYF. The chain carries TRBV27 and TRBJ2-3; D not certain. V lost 0 bases to trimming and J lost 5 bases, with 9 bases between them. The CDR3 runs to 14 residues. CDR1 is MNHEY and CDR2 is SMNVEV in the germline V gene (reference sequence).

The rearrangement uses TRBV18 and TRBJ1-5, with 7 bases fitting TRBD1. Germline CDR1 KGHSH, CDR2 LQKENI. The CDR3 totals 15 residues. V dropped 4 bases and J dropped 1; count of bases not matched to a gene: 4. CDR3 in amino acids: CASSQETGSNQPQHF. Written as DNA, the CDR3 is TGTGCCAGCTCACAAGAGACAGGGAGCAATCAGCCCCAGCATTTT.

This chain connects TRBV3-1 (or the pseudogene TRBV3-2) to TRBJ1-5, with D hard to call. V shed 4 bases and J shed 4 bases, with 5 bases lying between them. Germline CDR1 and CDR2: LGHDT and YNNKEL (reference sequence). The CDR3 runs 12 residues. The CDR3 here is CASSLQNQPQHF. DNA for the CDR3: TGTGCCAGCAGCCTTCAGAATCAGCCCCAGCATTTT.

The CDR3 loop is CASILRLAGMNTGELFF. The CDR3 coding sequence is TGTGCCAGCATCCTAAGACTAGCGGGTATGAACACCGGGGAGCTGTTTTTT. This chain connects TRBV5-5 to TRBJ2-2; TRBD2 agrees at 10 bases. Germline-derived CDR1 and CDR2 are SGHKS and YYEKEE (reference sequence). J lost 1 base, V lost 6 bases, and 9 bases had no gene match. The CDR3 is made up of 17 amino acids.